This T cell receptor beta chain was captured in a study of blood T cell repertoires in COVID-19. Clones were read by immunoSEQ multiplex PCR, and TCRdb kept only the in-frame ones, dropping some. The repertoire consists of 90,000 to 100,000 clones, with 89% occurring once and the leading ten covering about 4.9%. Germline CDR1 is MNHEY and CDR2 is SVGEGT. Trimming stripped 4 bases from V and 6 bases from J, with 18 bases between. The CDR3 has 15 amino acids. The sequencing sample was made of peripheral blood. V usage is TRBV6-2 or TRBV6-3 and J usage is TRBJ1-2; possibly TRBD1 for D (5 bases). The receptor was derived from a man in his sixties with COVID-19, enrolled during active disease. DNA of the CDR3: TGTGCCAGCAGTTGGAGCGGGGGGTCTCCCAATGGCTACACCTTC. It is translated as CASSWSGGSPNGYTF.